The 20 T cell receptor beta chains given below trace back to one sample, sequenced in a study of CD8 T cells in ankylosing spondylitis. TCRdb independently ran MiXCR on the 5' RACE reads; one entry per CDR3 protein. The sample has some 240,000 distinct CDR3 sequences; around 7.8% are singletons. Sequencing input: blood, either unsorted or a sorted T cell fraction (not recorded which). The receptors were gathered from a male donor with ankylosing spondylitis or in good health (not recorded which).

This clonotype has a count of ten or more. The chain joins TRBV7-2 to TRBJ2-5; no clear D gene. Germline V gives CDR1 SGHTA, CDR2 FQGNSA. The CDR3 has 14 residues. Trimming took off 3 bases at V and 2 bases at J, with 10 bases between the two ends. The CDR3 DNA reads TGTGCCAGCAGCTTCCGCGCTGGTCAAGAGACCCAGTACTTC. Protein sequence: CASSFRAGQETQYF. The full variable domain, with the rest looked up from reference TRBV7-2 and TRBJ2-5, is GAGVSQSPSNKVTEKGKDVELRCDPISGHTALYWYRQSLGQGLEFLIYFQGNSAPDKSGLPSDRFSAERTGGSVSTLTIQRTQQEDSAVYLCASSFRAGQETQYFGPGTRLLVL.

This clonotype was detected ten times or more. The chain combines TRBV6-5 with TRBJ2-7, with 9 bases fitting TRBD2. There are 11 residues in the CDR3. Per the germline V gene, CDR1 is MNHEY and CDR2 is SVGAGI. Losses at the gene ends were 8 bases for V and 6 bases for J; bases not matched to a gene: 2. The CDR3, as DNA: TGTGCCAGCGCGGGAGGGCTCGAGCAGTACTTC. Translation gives CASAGGLEQYF.

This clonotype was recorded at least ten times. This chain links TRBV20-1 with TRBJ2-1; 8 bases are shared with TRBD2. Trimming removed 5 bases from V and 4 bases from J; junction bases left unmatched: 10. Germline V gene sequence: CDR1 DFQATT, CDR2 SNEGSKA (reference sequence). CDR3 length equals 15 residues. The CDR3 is CSADAAGGPYNEQFF. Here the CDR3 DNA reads TGCAGTGCTGACGCTGCGGGGGGCCCATACAATGAGCAGTTCTTC.

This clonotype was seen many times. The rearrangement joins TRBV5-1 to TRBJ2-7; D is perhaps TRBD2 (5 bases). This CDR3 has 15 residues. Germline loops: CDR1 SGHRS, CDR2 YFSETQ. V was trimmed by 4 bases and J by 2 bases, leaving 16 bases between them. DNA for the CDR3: TGCGCCAGCAGCCCCCGAGGTAGCGCAGCCTACGAGCAGTACTTC. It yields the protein CASSPRGSAAYEQYF. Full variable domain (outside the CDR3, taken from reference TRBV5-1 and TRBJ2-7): KAGVTQTPRYLIKTRGQQVTLSCSPISGHRSVSWYQQTPGQGLQFLFEYFSETQRNKGNFPGRFSGRQFSNSRSEMNVSTLELGDSALYLCASSPRGSAAYEQYFGPGTRLTVT.

The CDR3 nucleotides read TGTGCCAGCAGCTTAGCTTGGGGAGGCGAGCAGTACTTC. Its protein is CASSLAWGGEQYF. This chain links TRBV11-3 with TRBJ2-7; TRBD2 might be the D (6 bases). V shed 1 base and J shed 6 bases, with 10 bases lying between them. The CDR3 runs 13 residues. Per the germline V gene, CDR1 is SGHNT and CDR2 is YENEEA.

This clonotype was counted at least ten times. CDR3 sequence: CAISGGDTQYF. In nucleotides, the CDR3 is TGTGCCATCAGTGGTGGGGATACGCAGTATTTT. The V call is TRBV10-3, the J call TRBJ2-3; D gene ambiguous. The CDR3 length is 11 residues. Germline values: CDR1 ENHRY, CDR2 SYGVKD. V lost 4 bases, J lost 6 bases, and 5 bases lay in between.

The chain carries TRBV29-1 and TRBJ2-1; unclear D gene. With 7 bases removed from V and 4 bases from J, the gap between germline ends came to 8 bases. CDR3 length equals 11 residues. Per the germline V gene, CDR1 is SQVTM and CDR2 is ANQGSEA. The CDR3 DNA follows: TGCAGCGCCCAGACGTACAATGAGCAGTTCTTC. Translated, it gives CSAQTYNEQFF.

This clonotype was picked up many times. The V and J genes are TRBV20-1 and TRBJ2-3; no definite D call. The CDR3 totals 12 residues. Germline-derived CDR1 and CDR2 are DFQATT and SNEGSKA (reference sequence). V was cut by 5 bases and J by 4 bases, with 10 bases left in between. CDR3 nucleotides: TGCAGTGCTGGATCGATCCCAGATACGCAGTATTTT. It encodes CSAGSIPDTQYF.

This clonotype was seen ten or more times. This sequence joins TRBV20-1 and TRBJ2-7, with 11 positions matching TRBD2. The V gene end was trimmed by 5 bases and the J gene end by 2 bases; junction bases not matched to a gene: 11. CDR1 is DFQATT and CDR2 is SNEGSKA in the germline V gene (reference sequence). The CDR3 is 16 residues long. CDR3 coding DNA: TGCAGTGCTTCAACTTTAGCGGGGGGGCAGACCTACGAGCAGTACTTC. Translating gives CSASTLAGGQTYEQYF.

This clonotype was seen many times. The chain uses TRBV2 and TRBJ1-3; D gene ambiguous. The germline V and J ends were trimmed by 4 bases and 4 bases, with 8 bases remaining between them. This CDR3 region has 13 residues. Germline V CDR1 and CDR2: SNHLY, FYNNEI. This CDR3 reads CASSGERGNTIYF. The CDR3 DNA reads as TGTGCCAGCAGTGGGGAGAGAGGAAACACCATATATTTT.

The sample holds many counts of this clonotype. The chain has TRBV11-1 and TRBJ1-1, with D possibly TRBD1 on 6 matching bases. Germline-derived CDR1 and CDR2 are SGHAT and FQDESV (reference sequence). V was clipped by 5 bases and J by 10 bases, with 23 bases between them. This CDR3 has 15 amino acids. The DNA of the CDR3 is TGTGCCAGCAGCCCTAGAAGGGCAGGGGATAACCCAGCTTTCTTT. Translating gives CASSPRRAGDNPAFF.

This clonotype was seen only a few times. The CDR3 spells CAWSLAGGPNEQFF. DNA for the CDR3: TGTGCCTGGAGCCTAGCGGGAGGGCCGAATGAGCAGTTCTTC. This chain links TRBV30 with TRBJ2-1; 12 bases map to TRBD2. The CDR3 consists of 14 residues. Germline CDR1 is GTSNPN and CDR2 is SVGIG (reference sequence). The J segment lost 7 bases and the V segment lost 3 bases, leaving 4 bases of the junction unmatched.

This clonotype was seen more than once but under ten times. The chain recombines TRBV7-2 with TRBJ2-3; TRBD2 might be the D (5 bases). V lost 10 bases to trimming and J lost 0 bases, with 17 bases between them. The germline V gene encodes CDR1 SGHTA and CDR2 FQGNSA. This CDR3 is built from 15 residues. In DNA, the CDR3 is TGTGCCATCCCGGAGCCGGGAATGAGCACAGATACGCAGTATTTT. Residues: CAIPEPGMSTDTQYF.

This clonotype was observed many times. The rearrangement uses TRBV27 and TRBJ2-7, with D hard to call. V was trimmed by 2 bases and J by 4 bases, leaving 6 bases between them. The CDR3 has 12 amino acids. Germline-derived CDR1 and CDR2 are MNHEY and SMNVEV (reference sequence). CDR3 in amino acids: CASSLRLYEQYF. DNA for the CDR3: TGTGCCAGCAGTTTACGGTTATACGAGCAGTACTTC.

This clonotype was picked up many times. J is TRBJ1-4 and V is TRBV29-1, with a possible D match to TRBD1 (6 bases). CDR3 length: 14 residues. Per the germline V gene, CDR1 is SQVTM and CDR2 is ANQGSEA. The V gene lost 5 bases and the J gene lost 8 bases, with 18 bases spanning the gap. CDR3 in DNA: TGCAGCGTTACCGCAGGGGAGTTAGGAGAAAAACTGTTTTTT. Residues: CSVTAGELGEKLFF.

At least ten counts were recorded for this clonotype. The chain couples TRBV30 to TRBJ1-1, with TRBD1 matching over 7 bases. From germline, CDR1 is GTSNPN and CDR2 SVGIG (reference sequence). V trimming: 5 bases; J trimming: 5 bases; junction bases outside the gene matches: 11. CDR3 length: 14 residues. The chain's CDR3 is CAWGRETGRTEAFF. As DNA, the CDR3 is TGTGCCTGGGGTCGAGAGACAGGGAGAACTGAAGCTTTCTTT.

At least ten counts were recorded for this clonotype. This chain's CDR3 is CASTPWGGTNTEAFF. DNA for the CDR3: TGTGCCAGCACCCCCTGGGGAGGGACGAACACTGAAGCTTTCTTT. The V gene is TRBV7-9, the J gene TRBJ1-1; a weak D match, TRBD1 (5 bases). CDR1 and CDR2 from the germline V gene are SEHNR and FQNEAQ (reference sequence). V gave up 7 bases and J gave up 1 base, with 16 bases separating them. The CDR3 sequence is 15 residues long. Based on the CDR3 plus reference TRBV7-9 and TRBJ1-1, the full variable domain is DTGVSQNPRHKITKRGQNVTFRCDPISEHNRLYWYRQTLGQGPEFLTYFQNEAQLEKSRLLSDRFSAERPKGSFSTLEIQRTEQGDSAMYLCASTPWGGTNTEAFFGQGTRLTVV.

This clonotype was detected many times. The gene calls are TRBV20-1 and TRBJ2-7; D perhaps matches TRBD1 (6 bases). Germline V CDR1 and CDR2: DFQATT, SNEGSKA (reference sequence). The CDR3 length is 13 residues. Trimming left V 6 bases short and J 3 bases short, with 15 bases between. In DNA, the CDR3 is TGCAGTGCAAAGGAACACAGGGACTACGAGCAGTACTTC. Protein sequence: CSAKEHRDYEQYF.

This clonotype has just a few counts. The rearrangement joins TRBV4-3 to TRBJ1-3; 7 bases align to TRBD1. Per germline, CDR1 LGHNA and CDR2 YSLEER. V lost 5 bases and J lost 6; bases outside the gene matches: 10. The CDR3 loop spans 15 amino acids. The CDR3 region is CASSYGDRDENTIYF. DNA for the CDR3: TGCGCCAGCAGCTATGGTGACAGGGACGAAAACACCATATATTTT.

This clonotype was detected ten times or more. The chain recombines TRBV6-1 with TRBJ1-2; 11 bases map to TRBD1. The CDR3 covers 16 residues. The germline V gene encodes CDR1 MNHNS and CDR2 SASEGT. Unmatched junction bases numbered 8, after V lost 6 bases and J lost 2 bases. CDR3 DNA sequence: TGTGCCAGCAGGGGGACAGGGGGAAGGGGGAACTATGGCTACACCTTC. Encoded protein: CASRGTGGRGNYGYTF.